These T cell receptor beta chains were read from a single sample in a study of immune evolution from preneoplasia to lung adenocarcinoma. The protocol was immunoSEQ multiplex PCR, while the TCRdb copy is restricted to in-frame clones and leaves out a portion. The top ten clones hold just over 6.5% of a sample with thousands of clones, 77% of them seen once. Sequencing input: FFPE lung adenocarcinoma in situ tissue. The receptors come from a person aged 55-79 years with lung adenocarcinoma. CDR3s include the opening cysteine and the closing phenylalanine or tryptophan.

V gene: TRBV2; J gene: TRBJ1-2; CDR3 protein: CASSEAGEKGGYTF
V gene: TRBV7-2; J gene: TRBJ2-5; CDR3 protein: CASSSGGVLGTQYF
V gene: TRBV6-1; J gene: TRBJ2-3; CDR3 protein: CASSEGLATTQYF
V gene: TRBV18; J gene: TRBJ2-2; CDR3 protein: CASSPFSTWTANTGELFF
V gene: TRBV7-3; J gene: TRBJ1-6; CDR3 protein: CASSLMNGPLHF
V gene: TRBV19; J gene: TRBJ1-1; CDR3 protein: CASSMFIDTGLNTEAFF
V gene: TRBV28; J gene: TRBJ2-1; CDR3 protein: CASRPDIDSNEQFF
V gene: TRBV28; J gene: TRBJ1-4; CDR3 protein: CASTVMGAANEKLFF
V gene: TRBV7-7; J gene: TRBJ2-1; CDR3 protein: CASSPEGRANEQFF
V gene: TRBV4-3; J gene: TRBJ2-5; CDR3 protein: CASSQETGTLQETQYF
V gene: TRBV30; J gene: TRBJ1-2; CDR3 protein: CARSGLASYGYTF
V gene: TRBV10-2; J gene: TRBJ2-3; CDR3 protein: CASRVGLAGTDTQYF
V gene: TRBV19; J gene: TRBJ2-2; CDR3 protein: CASSIVVGELFF
V gene: TRBV10-1; J gene: TRBJ2-1; CDR3 protein: CASSATLAGGTSSYNEQFF
V gene: TRBV2; J gene: TRBJ1-2; CDR3 protein: CASSQQGNYGYTF
V gene: TRBV5-6; J gene: TRBJ1-4; CDR3 protein: CASSSYGQESNEKLFF
V gene: TRBV19; J gene: TRBJ1-1; CDR3 protein: CASSRGQGKDTEAFF
V gene: TRBV7-3; J gene: TRBJ2-1; CDR3 protein: CASSLWTPRTVKGSYNEQFF
V gene: TRBV7-8; J gene: TRBJ2-5; CDR3 protein: CASSVGPLETQYF
V gene: TRBV6-6; J gene: TRBJ1-6; CDR3 protein: CASNRYPLHF
V gene: TRBV18; J gene: TRBJ2-1; CDR3 protein: CASSLMTSGGIGMNEQFF
V gene: TRBV7-9; J gene: TRBJ1-5; CDR3 protein: CASSLAGDSNQPQHF
V gene: TRBV19; J gene: TRBJ1-2; CDR3 protein: CASSIGGGGNYGYTF
V gene: TRBV4-1; J gene: TRBJ1-1; CDR3 protein: CASSQDWRGPVAMNTEAFF
V gene: TRBV7-3; J gene: TRBJ2-2; CDR3 protein: CASSSVGTSNTGELFF
V gene: TRBV6-6; J gene: TRBJ2-2; CDR3 protein: CASSYDSSNTGELFF
V gene: TRBV7-7; J gene: TRBJ2-1; CDR3 protein: CASSVDPGLSSYNEQFF
V gene: TRBV7-9; J gene: TRBJ2-3; CDR3 protein: CASSLQRTTPDTQYF
V gene: TRBV5-6; J gene: TRBJ2-5; CDR3 protein: CASSRPGTGQETQYF
V gene: TRBV6-5; J gene: TRBJ2-7; CDR3 protein: CASSYRAGSGMYEQYF
V gene: TRBV11-2; J gene: TRBJ2-7; CDR3 protein: CASSLGGLAGSYEQYF
V gene: TRBV5-4; J gene: TRBJ1-2; CDR3 protein: CASSRGDRANYGYTF
V gene: TRBV11-3; J gene: TRBJ2-5; CDR3 protein: CASSLVGGQETQYF
V gene: TRBV7-2; J gene: TRBJ2-3; CDR3 protein: CASSFTTDGSTQYF
V gene: TRBV19; J gene: TRBJ1-3; CDR3 protein: CASPGGPSSGNTIYF
V gene: TRBV7-2; J gene: TRBJ2-5; CDR3 protein: CASSLSMKETQYF
V gene: TRBV18; J gene: TRBJ1-6; CDR3 protein: CASSLPGDNSPLHF
V gene: TRBV2; J gene: TRBJ1-3; CDR3 protein: CASSADFSGNTIYF
V gene: TRBV19; J gene: TRBJ2-5; CDR3 protein: CASTRIAGETQYF
V gene: TRBV11-2; J gene: TRBJ1-2; CDR3 protein: CASSLGMTGSLDGYTF
V gene: TRBV10-3; J gene: TRBJ1-2; CDR3 protein: CAISESSLIWGRNGYTF
V gene: TRBV15; J gene: TRBJ1-2; CDR3 protein: CATSRERYRGYYGYTF
V gene: TRBV7-8; J gene: TRBJ1-6; CDR3 protein: CASSLEWDTYSPLHF
V gene: TRBV11-2; J gene: TRBJ2-6; CDR3 protein: CASSLKDTSGANVLTF
V gene: TRBV29-1; J gene: TRBJ2-5; CDR3 protein: CSVAGGQPQETQYF
V gene: TRBV18; J gene: TRBJ1-1; CDR3 protein: CASSGRGRNTEAFF
V gene: TRBV20-1; J gene: TRBJ2-7; CDR3 protein: CSALTGNEQYF
V gene: TRBV9; J gene: TRBJ2-2; CDR3 protein: CASSFRPTGELFF